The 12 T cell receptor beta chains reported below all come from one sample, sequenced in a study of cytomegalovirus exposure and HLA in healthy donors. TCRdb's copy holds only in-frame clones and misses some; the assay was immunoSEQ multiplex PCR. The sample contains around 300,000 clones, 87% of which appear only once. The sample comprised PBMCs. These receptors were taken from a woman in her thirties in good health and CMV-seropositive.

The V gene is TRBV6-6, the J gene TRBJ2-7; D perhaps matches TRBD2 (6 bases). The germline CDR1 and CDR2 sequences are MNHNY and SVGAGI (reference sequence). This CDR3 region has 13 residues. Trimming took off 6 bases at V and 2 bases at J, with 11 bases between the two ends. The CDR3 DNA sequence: TGTGCCAGCAGGGAGGAGGGAACCTACGAGCAGTACTTC. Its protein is CASREEGTYEQYF.

The CDR3 DNA sequence: TGTGCCAGCAGCGAGAGACTAGCCGGCTACAATGAGCAGTTCTTC. As protein: CASSERLAGYNEQFF. The rearrangement uses TRBV7-3 and TRBJ2-1; TRBD2 agrees at 7 bases. Germline loops: CDR1 SGHTA, CDR2 FQGTGA. With 5 bases clipped from V and 3 bases from J, the junction kept 7 bases outside the gene matches. CDR3 length: 15 residues.

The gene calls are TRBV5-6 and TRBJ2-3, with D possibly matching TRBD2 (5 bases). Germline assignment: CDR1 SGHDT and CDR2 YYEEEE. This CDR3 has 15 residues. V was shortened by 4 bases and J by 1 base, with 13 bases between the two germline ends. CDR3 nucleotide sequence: TGTGCCAGCAGCCAAGGAGCTAGCCGCACAGATACGCAGTATTTT. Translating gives CASSQGASRTDTQYF.

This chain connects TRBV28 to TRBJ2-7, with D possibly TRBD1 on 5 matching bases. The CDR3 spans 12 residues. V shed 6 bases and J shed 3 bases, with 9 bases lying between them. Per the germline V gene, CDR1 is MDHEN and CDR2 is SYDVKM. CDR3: CASRSGNYEQYF. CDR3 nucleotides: TGTGCCAGCAGGTCAGGGAACTACGAGCAGTACTTC.

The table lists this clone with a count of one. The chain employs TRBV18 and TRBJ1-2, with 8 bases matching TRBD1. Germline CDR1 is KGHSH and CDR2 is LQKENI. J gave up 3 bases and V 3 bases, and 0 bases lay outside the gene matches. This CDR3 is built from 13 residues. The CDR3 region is CASSPGQDYGYTF. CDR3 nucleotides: TGTGCCAGCTCACCGGGACAGGACTATGGCTACACCTTC.

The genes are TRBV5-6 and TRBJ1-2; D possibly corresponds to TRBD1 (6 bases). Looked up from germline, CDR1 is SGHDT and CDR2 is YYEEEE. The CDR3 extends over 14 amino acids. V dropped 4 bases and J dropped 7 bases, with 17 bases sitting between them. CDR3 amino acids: CASSAFMGGLGYTF. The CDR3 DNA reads TGTGCCAGCAGCGCATTCATGGGGGGGCTTGGCTACACCTTC.

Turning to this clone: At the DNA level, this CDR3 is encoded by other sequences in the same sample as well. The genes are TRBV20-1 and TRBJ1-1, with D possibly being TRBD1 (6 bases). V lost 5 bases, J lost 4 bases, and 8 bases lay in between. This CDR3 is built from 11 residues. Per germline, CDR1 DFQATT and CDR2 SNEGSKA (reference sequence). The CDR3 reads CSARGATEAFF. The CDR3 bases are TGCAGTGCTCGGGGGGCCACTGAAGCTTTCTTT.

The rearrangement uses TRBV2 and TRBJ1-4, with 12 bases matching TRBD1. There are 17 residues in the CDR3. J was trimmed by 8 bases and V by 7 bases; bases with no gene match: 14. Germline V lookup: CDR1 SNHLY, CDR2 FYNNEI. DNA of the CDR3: TGTGCCAGCACCTTCGGGACAGGGGGCGTGGGGGTCGAAAAACTGTTTTTT. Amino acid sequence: CASTFGTGGVGVEKLFF.

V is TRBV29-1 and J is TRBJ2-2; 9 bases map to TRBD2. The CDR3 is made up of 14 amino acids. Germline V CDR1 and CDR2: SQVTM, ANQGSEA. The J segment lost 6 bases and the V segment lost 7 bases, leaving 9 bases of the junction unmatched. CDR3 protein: CSALGLADAGELFF. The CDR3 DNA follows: TGCAGCGCCCTGGGACTAGCCGACGCCGGGGAGCTGTTTTTT.

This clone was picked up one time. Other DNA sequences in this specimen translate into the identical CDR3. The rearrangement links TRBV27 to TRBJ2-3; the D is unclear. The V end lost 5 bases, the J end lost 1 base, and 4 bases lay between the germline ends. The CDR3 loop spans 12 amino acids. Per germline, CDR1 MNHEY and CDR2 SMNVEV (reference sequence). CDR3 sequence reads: CASSPRTDTQYF. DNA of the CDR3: TGTGCCAGCAGTCCCCGCACAGATACGCAGTATTTT.

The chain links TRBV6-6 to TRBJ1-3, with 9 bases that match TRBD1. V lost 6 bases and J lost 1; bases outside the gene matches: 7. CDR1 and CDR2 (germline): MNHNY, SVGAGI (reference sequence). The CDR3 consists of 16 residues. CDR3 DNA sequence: TGTGCCAGCAGACAGATAGGGACAGGGTCTGGAAACACCATATATTTT. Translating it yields CASRQIGTGSGNTIYF.

The CDR3 region is CASSVQMTGTEAFF. DNA for the CDR3: TGTGCCAGCAGCGTCCAAATGACAGGCACTGAAGCTTTCTTT. This chain connects TRBV9 to TRBJ1-1; maybe TRBD1 (6 bases). Trimming stripped 2 bases from V and 4 bases from J, with 12 bases between. CDR1 is SGDLS and CDR2 is YYNGEE in the germline V gene. The CDR3 is made up of 14 amino acids. Full variable domain (rest looked up from reference TRBV9 and TRBJ1-1): DSGVTQTPKHLITATGQRVTLRCSPRSGDLSVYWYQQSLDQGLQFLIQYYNGEERAKGNILERFSAQQFPDLHSELNLSSLELGDSALYFCASSVQMTGTEAFFGQGTRLTVV.